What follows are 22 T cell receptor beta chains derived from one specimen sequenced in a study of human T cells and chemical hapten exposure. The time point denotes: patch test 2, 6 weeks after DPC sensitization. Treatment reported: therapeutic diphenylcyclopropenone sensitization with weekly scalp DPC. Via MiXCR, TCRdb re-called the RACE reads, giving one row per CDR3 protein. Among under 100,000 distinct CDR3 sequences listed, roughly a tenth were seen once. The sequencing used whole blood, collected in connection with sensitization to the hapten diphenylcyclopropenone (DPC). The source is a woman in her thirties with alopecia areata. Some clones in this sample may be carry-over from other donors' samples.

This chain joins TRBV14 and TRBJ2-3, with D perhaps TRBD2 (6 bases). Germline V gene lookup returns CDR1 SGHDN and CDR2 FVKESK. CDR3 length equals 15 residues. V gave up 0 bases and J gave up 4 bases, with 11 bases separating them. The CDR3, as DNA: TGTGCCAGCAGCCAAGATTTTACGGGGGCAGATACGCAGTATTTT. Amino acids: CASSQDFTGADTQYF. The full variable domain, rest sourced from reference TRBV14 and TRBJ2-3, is EAGVTQFPSHSVIEKGQTVTLRCDPISGHDNLYWYRRVMGKEIKFLLHFVKESKQDESGMPNNRFLAERTGGTYSTLKVQPAELEDSGVYFCASSQDFTGADTQYFGPGTRLTVL.

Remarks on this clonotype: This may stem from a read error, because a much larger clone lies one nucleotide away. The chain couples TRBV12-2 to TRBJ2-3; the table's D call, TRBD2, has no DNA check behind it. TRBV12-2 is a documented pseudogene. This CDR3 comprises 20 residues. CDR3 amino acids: CASPLSGGPCTCSGTDTQYF. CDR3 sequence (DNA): TGTGCAAGTCCCCTCTCGGGGGGGCCTTGTACCTGCTCTGGCACAGATACGCAGTATTTT.

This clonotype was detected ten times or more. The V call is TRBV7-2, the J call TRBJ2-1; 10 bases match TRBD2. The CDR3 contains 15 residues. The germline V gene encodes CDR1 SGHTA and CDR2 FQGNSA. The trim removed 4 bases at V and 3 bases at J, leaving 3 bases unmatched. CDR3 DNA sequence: TGTGCCAGCAGCTCGCTAGCGGGAGTCTACAATGAGCAGTTCTTC. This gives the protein CASSSLAGVYNEQFF.

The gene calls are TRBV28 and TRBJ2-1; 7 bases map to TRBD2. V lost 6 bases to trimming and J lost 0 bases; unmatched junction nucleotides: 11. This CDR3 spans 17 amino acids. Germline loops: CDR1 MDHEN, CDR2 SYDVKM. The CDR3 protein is CASSPAGAGNSYNEQFF. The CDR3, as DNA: TGTGCCAGCAGCCCTGCAGGAGCGGGGAACTCCTACAATGAGCAGTTCTTC.

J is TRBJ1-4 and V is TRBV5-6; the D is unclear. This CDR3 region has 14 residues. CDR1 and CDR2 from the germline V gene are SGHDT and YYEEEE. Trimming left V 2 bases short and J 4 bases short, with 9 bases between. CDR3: CASSFRVGNEKLFF. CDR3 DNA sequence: TGTGCCAGCAGCTTCCGGGTCGGTAATGAAAAACTGTTTTTT.

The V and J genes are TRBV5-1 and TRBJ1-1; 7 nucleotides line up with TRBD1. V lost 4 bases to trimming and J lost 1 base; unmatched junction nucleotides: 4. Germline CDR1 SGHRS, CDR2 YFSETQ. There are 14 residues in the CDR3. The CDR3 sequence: CASSNRGSNTEAFF. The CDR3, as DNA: TGCGCCAGCAGCAACAGGGGATCGAACACTGAAGCTTTCTTT.

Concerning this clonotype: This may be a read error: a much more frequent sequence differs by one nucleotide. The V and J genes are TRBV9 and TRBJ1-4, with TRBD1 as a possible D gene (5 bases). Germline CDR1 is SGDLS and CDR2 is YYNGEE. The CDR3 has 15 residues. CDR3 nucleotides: TGTGTCAGCAGCGTAGGCGACAGAGCCCCTGAAAAACTGTTTTTT. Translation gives CVSSVGDRAPEKLFF.

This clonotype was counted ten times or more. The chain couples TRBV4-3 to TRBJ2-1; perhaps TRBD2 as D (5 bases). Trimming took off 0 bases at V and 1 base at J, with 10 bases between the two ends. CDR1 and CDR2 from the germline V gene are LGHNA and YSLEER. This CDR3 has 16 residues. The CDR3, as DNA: TGCGCCAGCAGCCAAGATTTCCGGGGATCCTACAATGAGCAGTTCTTC. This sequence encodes CASSQDFRGSYNEQFF.

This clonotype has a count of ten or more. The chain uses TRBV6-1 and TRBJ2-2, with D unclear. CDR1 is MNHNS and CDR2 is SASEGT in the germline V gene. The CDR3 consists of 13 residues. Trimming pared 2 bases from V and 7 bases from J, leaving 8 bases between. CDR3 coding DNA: TGTGCCAGCAGTGAATTGGGTGGCGGGGAGCTGTTTTTT. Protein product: CASSELGGGELFF.

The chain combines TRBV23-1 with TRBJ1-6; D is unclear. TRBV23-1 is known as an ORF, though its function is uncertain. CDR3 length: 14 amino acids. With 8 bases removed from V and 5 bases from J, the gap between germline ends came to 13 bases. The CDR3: CASPRGLHNSPLHF. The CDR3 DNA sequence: TGCGCCAGCCCTAGAGGCCTCCATAATTCACCCCTCCACTTT.

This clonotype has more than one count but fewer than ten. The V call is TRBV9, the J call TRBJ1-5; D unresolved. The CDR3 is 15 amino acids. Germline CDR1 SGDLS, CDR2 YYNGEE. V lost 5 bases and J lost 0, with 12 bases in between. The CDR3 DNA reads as TGTGCCAGCAGTGAGGGCAGCGATAGCAATCAGCCCCAGCATTTT. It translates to CASSEGSDSNQPQHF.

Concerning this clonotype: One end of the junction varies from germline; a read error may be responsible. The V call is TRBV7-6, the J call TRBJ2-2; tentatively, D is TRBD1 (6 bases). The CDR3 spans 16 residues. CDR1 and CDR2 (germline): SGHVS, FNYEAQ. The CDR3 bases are TGCGCCAGCGCACCCACTTGGGGGCAGAACACCGGGGAGCTGTTTTTT. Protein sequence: CASAPTWGQNTGELFF.

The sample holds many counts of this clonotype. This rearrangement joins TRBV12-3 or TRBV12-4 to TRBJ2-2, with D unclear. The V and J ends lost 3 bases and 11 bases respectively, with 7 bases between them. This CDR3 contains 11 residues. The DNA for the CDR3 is TGTGCCAGCAGTTTGCTAGGAGAGCTGTTTTTT. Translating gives CASSLLGELFF.

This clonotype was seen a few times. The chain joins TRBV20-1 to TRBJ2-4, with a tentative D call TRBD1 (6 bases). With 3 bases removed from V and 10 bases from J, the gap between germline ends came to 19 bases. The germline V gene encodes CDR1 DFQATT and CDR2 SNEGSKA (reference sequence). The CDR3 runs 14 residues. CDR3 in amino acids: CSASPSRQAPIQYF. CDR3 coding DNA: TGCAGTGCTAGTCCCTCTCGACAGGCTCCGATTCAGTACTTC.

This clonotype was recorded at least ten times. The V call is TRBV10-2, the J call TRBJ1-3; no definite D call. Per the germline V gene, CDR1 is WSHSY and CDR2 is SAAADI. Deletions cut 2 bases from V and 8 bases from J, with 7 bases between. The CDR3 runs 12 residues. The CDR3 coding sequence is TGCGCCAGCAGTGAGCCAATCGACACCATATATTTT. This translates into CASSEPIDTIYF.

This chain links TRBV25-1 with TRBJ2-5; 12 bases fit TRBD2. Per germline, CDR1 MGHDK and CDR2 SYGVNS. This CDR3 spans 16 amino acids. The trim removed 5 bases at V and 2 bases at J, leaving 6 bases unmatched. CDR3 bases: TGTGCCAGCAGTCCCGGGACTAGCGGGTTTCAAGAGACCCAGTACTTC. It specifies CASSPGTSGFQETQYF. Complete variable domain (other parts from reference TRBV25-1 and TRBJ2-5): EADIYQTPRYLVIGTGKKITLECSQTMGHDKMYWYQQDPGMELHLIHYSYGVNSTEKGDLSSESTVSRIRTEHFPLTLESARPSHTSQYLCASSPGTSGFQETQYFGPGTRLLVL.

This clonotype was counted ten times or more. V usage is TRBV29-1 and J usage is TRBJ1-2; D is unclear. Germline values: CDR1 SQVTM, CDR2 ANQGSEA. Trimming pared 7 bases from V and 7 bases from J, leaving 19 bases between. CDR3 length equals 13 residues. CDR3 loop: CSALRTLSSGYTF. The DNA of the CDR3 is TGCAGCGCACTGAGGACGTTGTCCTCTGGCTACACCTTC. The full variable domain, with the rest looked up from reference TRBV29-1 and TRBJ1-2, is SAVISQKPSRDICQRGTSLTIQCQVDSQVTMMFWYRQQPGQSLTLIATANQGSEATYESGFVIDKFPISRPNLTFSTLTVSNMSPEDSSIYLCSALRTLSSGYTFGSGTRLTVV.

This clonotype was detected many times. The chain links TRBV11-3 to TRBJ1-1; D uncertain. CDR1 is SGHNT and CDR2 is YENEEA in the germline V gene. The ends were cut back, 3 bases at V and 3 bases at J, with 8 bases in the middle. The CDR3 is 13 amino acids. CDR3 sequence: CASSFTADTEAFF. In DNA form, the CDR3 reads TGTGCCAGCAGCTTTACGGCGGACACTGAAGCTTTCTTT.

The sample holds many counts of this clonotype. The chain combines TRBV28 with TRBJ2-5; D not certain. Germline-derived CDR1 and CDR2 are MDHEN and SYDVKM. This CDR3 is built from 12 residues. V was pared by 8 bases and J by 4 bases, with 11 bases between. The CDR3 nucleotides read TGTGCCAGCGGTTCTAAGAGAGAGACCCAGTACTTC. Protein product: CASGSKRETQYF.

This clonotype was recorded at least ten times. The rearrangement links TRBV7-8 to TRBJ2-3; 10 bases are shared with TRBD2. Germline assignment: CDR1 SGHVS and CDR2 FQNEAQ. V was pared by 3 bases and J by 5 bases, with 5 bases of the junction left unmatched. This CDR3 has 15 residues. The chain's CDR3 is CASSLGLARGDTQYF. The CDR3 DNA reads TGTGCCAGCAGCTTGGGACTAGCGAGAGGAGATACGCAGTATTTT. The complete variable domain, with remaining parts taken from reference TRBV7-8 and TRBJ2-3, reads GAGVSQSPRYKVAKRGQDVALRCDPISGHVSLFWYQQALGQGPEFLTYFQNEAQLDKSGLPSDRFFAERPEGSVSTLKIQRTQQEDSAVYLCASSLGLARGDTQYFGPGTRLTVL.

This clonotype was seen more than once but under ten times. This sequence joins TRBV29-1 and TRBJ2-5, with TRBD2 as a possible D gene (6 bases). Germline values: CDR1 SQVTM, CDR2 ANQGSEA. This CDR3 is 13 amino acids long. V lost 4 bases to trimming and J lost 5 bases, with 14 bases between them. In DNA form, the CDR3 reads TGCAGCGTTGTGGGCGGGATGTGGGAGACCCAGTACTTC. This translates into CSVVGGMWETQYF. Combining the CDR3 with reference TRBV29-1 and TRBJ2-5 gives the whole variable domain SAVISQKPSRDICQRGTSLTIQCQVDSQVTMMFWYRQQPGQSLTLIATANQGSEATYESGFVIDKFPISRPNLTFSTLTVSNMSPEDSSIYLCSVVGGMWETQYFGPGTRLLVL.

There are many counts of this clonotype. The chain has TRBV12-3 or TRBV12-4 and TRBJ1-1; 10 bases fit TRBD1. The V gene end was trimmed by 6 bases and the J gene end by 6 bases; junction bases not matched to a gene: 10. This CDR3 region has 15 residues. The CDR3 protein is CASSPRTGGPPEAFF. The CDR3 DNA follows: TGTGCCAGCAGCCCCCGGACAGGGGGACCACCTGAAGCTTTCTTT.